The 27 T cell receptor beta chains below all came from one sample that was sequenced in a study of shared clonotypes between healthy human individuals. Method: immunoSEQ multiplex PCR; TCRdb's copy keeps in-frame clones and lacks some. The sample holds around 100,000 clones, about 72% seen once. The sample consisted of memory CD8+ T cells sorted from blood. Subset given: CD45RO+ cells pooled with CCR7-negative TemRA cells. The receptor set was obtained from a woman aged 25 to 39 in good health.

V usage is TRBV5-4 and J usage is TRBJ2-5; no reliable D call. In germline, CDR1 is SGHNT, CDR2 YYREEE (reference sequence). The ends were cut back, 0 bases at V and 2 bases at J, with 5 bases in the middle. The CDR3 consists of 13 residues. CDR3 sequence reads: CASSLERQETQYF. In nucleotides, the CDR3 is TGTGCCAGCAGCTTGGAGCGACAAGAGACCCAGTACTTC.

This chain connects TRBV6-6 to TRBJ1-4; D ambiguous. This CDR3 is 14 amino acids long. Germline V CDR1 and CDR2: MNHNY, SVGAGI (reference sequence). V was shortened by 6 bases and J by 0 bases, with 8 bases between the two germline ends. The DNA of the CDR3 is TGTGCCAGCAGAGAATCTGCAACTAATGAAAAACTGTTTTTT. Translated, it gives CASRESATNEKLFF.

This clone was counted ten times or more. The CDR3 spells CASSWDRIIPQPQHF. The CDR3 DNA reads as TGTGCCAGCAGTTGGGACAGGATCATCCCTCAGCCCCAGCATTTT. The chain uses TRBV6-1 and TRBJ1-5, with 8 nucleotides matching TRBD1. CDR1 and CDR2 (germline): MNHNS, SASEGT. CDR3 size: 15 residues. V gave up 5 bases and J gave up 6 bases; unmatched junction bases: 9.

The chain employs TRBV4-1 and TRBJ2-7; unclear D gene. The CDR3 is made up of 17 amino acids. Germline V CDR1 and CDR2: MGHRA, YSYEKL. V was pared by 0 bases and J by 1 base, with 16 bases between. This CDR3 reads CASSQDLRRSISYEQYF. The DNA of the CDR3 is TGCGCCAGCAGCCAAGATCTAAGACGGTCTATATCCTACGAGCAGTACTTC.

The V call is TRBV27, the J call TRBJ2-3, with D perhaps TRBD2 (5 bases). The germline V gene has CDR1 MNHEY and CDR2 SMNVEV (reference sequence). Trimming took off 6 bases at V and 4 bases at J, with 17 bases between the two ends. The CDR3 length is 15 residues. Here the CDR3 DNA reads TGTGCCAGCAGGCCCGGGATCAAAGGGTCAGATACGCAGTATTTT. Translation gives CASRPGIKGSDTQYF.

The chain links TRBV6-5 to TRBJ2-5; maybe TRBD1 (6 bases). Trimming removed 4 bases from V and 4 bases from J, with 16 bases in between. Germline V CDR1 and CDR2: MNHEY, SVGAGI. The CDR3 sequence is 15 residues long. CDR3 in DNA: TGTGCCAGCAGTTCGGCAGGGGCTTTAGGAGAGACCCAGTACTTC. Amino acids: CASSSAGALGETQYF.

J is TRBJ1-1 and V is TRBV5-1; 8 bases map to TRBD1. In germline, CDR1 is SGHRS, CDR2 YFSETQ. The V gene end was trimmed by 4 bases and the J gene end by 8 bases; junction bases not matched to a gene: 4. The CDR3 contains 12 residues. This CDR3 reads CASSIGQGEAFF. CDR3 coding DNA: TGCGCCAGCAGCATAGGACAGGGCGAAGCTTTCTTT.

This clone was observed a handful of times. This specimen includes other DNA sequences encoding the same CDR3. CDR3: CASSQGRVTEAFF. CDR3 DNA: TGCGCCAGCAGCCAAGGGCGGGTCACTGAAGCTTTCTTT. This chain joins TRBV4-1 and TRBJ1-1; D unclear. CDR1 is MGHRA and CDR2 is YSYEKL in the germline V gene. V was cut by 1 base and J by 4 bases, with 7 bases left in between. The CDR3 is 13 amino acids.

The CDR3, as DNA: TGTGCCAGCAGTGCCCCTTCTGGGGCCAACGTCCTGACTTTC. Its translation: CASSAPSGANVLTF. The V and J genes are TRBV6-1 and TRBJ2-6; D is unclear. This CDR3 region has 14 residues. Germline CDR1 reads MNHNS; CDR2 reads SASEGT. V was trimmed by 4 bases and J by 1 base, leaving 5 bases between them.

This clone was picked up one time. The J gene is TRBJ2-5, the V gene TRBV29-1; 11 bases line up with TRBD2. CDR1 SQVTM and CDR2 ANQGSEA come from the germline V gene. The CDR3 totals 16 residues. Trimming at V came to 5 bases and at J to 1 base, leaving 9 bases not matched to a gene. As DNA, the CDR3 is TGCAGCGTTTCGACAGGGACTAGCGGATTCCAAGAGACCCAGTACTTC. Residues: CSVSTGTSGFQETQYF.

This clone was seen a single time. The genes are TRBV28 and TRBJ1-5; D possibly corresponds to TRBD1 (5 bases). Germline CDR1 MDHEN, CDR2 SYDVKM. V lost 7 bases and J lost 0, with 10 bases in between. The CDR3 consists of 14 residues. As DNA, the CDR3 is TGTGCCAGCAAGCGGGGCTATAGCAATCAGCCCCAGCATTTT. Encoded protein: CASKRGYSNQPQHF.

CDR3 amino acids: CASSARPRTNQPQHF. The CDR3 bases are TGTGCCAGCAGCGCTCGACCCCGCACGAATCAGCCCCAGCATTTT. This chain uses TRBV2 with TRBJ1-5; D not resolved. The CDR3 spans 15 residues. Trimming took 6 bases from V and 4 from J, leaving 16 bases between them. The germline gives CDR1 SNHLY, CDR2 FYNNEI.

With regard to this clone: Just one base apart from a much larger clone, this may be a read error. V gene TRBV10-3 combines with J gene TRBJ2-7, with TRBD1 identical over 7 bases. Germline V gene sequence: CDR1 ENHRY, CDR2 SYGVKD. The CDR3 totals 13 residues. V shed 4 bases, J shed 3 bases, and the junction held 3 bases outside the gene matches. CDR3: CAISGGQLYEQYF. The CDR3 DNA reads as TGTGCCATCAGTGGGGGACAGCTCTACGAGCAGTACTTC.

This clone has a handful of counts. The chain uses TRBV7-2 and TRBJ2-7, with D possibly TRBD1 on 5 matching bases. CDR3 length equals 13 residues. V dropped 1 base and J dropped 2 bases, with 6 bases sitting between them. Germline-derived CDR1 and CDR2 are SGHTA and FQGNSA. The CDR3 DNA reads as TGTGCCAGCAGCTTAGTAGGGGCCTACGAGCAGTACTTC. Its protein product is CASSLVGAYEQYF.

This clone was seen a handful of times. The genes are TRBV28 and TRBJ2-5; D ambiguous. The germline gives CDR1 MDHEN, CDR2 SYDVKM. V lost 6 bases and J 5 bases, leaving 16 bases between the germline ends. This CDR3 region has 14 residues. The CDR3 coding sequence is TGTGCCAGCAGACCTTCGCGGAGTTGGGAGACCCAGTACTTC. It encodes CASRPSRSWETQYF.

The chain recombines TRBV28 with TRBJ1-1; D ambiguous. This CDR3 region has 16 residues. With 6 bases removed from V and 3 bases from J, the gap between germline ends came to 20 bases. Germline V gene data show CDR1 as MDHEN and CDR2 as SYDVKM. Here the CDR3 reads CASSALTIVGDTEAFF. CDR3 nucleotide sequence: TGTGCCAGCAGCGCCCTCACTATCGTTGGGGACACTGAAGCTTTCTTT.

This clone was seen more than once but under ten times. The chain recombines TRBV13 with TRBJ1-1; 7 bases fit TRBD1. The trim removed 4 bases at V and 3 bases at J, leaving 2 bases unmatched. The CDR3 covers 13 residues. The germline V gene encodes CDR1 PRHDT and CDR2 FYEKMQ (reference sequence). This CDR3 is CASSSGQHTEAFF. The DNA of the CDR3 is TGTGCCAGCAGCTCGGGACAGCACACTGAAGCTTTCTTT.

V gene TRBV13 combines with J gene TRBJ2-1, with unresolved D. This CDR3 contains 16 residues. CDR1 is PRHDT and CDR2 is FYEKMQ in the germline V gene (reference sequence). The V end lost 7 bases, the J end lost 3 bases, and 19 bases lay between the germline ends. The CDR3 sequence is CASTPTAAIIYNEQFF. CDR3 DNA: TGTGCCAGCACACCAACGGCAGCGATCATCTACAATGAGCAGTTCTTC.

The V gene is TRBV19, the J gene TRBJ2-1, with 10 bases identical to TRBD1. Germline-derived CDR1 and CDR2 are LNHDA and SQIVND (reference sequence). The trim removed 3 bases at V and 2 bases at J, leaving 1 base unmatched. The length of the CDR3 is 15 residues. CDR3 region: CASSIGQGAYNEQFF. The CDR3, as DNA: TGTGCCAGTAGTATCGGACAGGGGGCCTACAATGAGCAGTTCTTC.

Of note for this clone: A far larger clone is one nucleotide away, so this likely arose from a read error. Different DNA sequences within this sample yield the same CDR3. The V gene is TRBV9, the J gene TRBJ2-3; 11 nucleotides match TRBD2. J gave up 3 bases and V 5 bases, and 2 bases lay outside the gene matches. The CDR3 totals 14 residues. Germline loops: CDR1 SGDLS, CDR2 YYNGEE. The CDR3 loop reads CASSLAGGTDTQYF. CDR3 bases: TGTGCCAGCAGTTTAGCGGGAGGGACAGATACGCAGTATTTT.

The rearrangement links TRBV28 to TRBJ2-3, with D perhaps TRBD2 (5 bases). From germline, CDR1 is MDHEN and CDR2 SYDVKM. The CDR3 consists of 14 residues. Trimming took off 6 bases at V and 0 bases at J, with 10 bases between the two ends. The DNA for the CDR3 is TGTGCCAGCAGCCGACCGGGGAGCACAGATACGCAGTATTTT. Encoded protein: CASSRPGSTDTQYF.

This clone was counted once. V usage is TRBV5-1 and J usage is TRBJ2-1; 7 bases are a match to TRBD2. V trimming: 3 bases; J trimming: 2 bases; junction bases outside the gene matches: 8. In germline, CDR1 is SGHRS, CDR2 YFSETQ. This CDR3 is 16 amino acids long. The CDR3 spells CASSSRDYGTYNEQFF. For the CDR3, the DNA is TGCGCCAGCAGCTCCCGGGACTACGGGACCTACAATGAGCAGTTCTTC. Combining the CDR3 with reference TRBV5-1 and TRBJ2-1 gives the whole variable domain KAGVTQTPRYLIKTRGQQVTLSCSPISGHRSVSWYQQTPGQGLQFLFEYFSETQRNKGNFPGRFSGRQFSNSRSEMNVSTLELGDSALYLCASSSRDYGTYNEQFFGPGTRLTVL.

The chain combines TRBV2 with TRBJ2-5; 7 nucleotides line up with TRBD1. The DNA end is a closer match to TRBJ2-7, so the J assignment may be wrong. In germline, CDR1 is SNHLY, CDR2 FYNNEI. This CDR3 is built from 14 residues. In nucleotides, the CDR3 is TGTGCCAGCAAGGGGACAGCGAGCTCCTACGAGCAGTACTTC. Translation gives CASKGTASSYEQYF.

This clone showed up just a few times. This sequence joins TRBV27 and TRBJ1-2; D is unclear. The germline V gene encodes CDR1 MNHEY and CDR2 SMNVEV (reference sequence). V was clipped by 5 bases and J by 4 bases, with 23 bases between them. This CDR3 spans 17 amino acids. The CDR3 DNA reads TGTGCCAGCAGTCCACTCCCGGACGTTTATGCCCGCTATGGCTACACCTTC. It yields the protein CASSPLPDVYARYGYTF.

The chain combines TRBV14 with TRBJ2-4; weak D call: TRBD1 (6 bases). There are 16 residues in the CDR3. CDR1 SGHDN and CDR2 FVKESK come from the germline V gene. The ends were cut back, 3 bases at V and 4 bases at J, with 16 bases in the middle. The CDR3 sequence is CASSQTTGHQKNIQYF. CDR3 nucleotide sequence: TGTGCCAGCAGCCAGACGACAGGCCATCAAAAAAACATTCAGTACTTC.

The CDR3 coding sequence is TGTGCCAGCAGCCCAGTGGGCTCCTACAATGAGCAGTTCTTC. Translation: CASSPVGSYNEQFF. The chain links TRBV5-3 to TRBJ2-1; D is ambiguous. Being an ORF, TRBV5-3 has a function that is uncertain. V lost 8 bases and J 0 bases, leaving 12 bases between the germline ends. This CDR3 contains 14 residues.

This clone occurred once. The chain uses TRBV10-3 and TRBJ2-1; the match to TRBD2 covers 9 bases. The ends lost 0 bases at V and 10 bases at J; junction bases unmatched: 13. CDR3 size: 17 residues. Germline loops: CDR1 ENHRY, CDR2 SYGVKD. This CDR3 reads CAISESGSGSRGSEQFF. CDR3 DNA sequence: TGTGCCATCAGTGAGTCGGGTAGCGGGAGTCGGGGTTCGGAGCAGTTCTTC.